These 13 T cell receptor beta chains came from one sample sequenced in a study of blood T cell repertoires in COVID-19. The repertoire was sequenced with immunoSEQ multiplex PCR; TCRdb's copy has only in-frame clones and lacks some. Among 250,000 to 350,000 clones, about nine tenths were seen once, and the ten largest hold around 10%. Source material: peripheral blood. The receptors originated from a woman aged 25 to 39 with COVID-19, enrolled during active disease.

The rearrangement links TRBV19 to TRBJ2-4; TRBD2 agrees at 9 bases. The V and J ends lost 1 base and 0 bases, in that order; junction bases with no gene match: 7. Germline V gene data show CDR1 as LNHDA and CDR2 as SQIVND (reference sequence). CDR3 length: 18 residues. CDR3 sequence (DNA): TGTGCCAGTAGTATAGGGACTAGCGATGCCTTAGCCAAAAACATTCAGTACTTC. This codes for CASSIGTSDALAKNIQYF.

This clone was recorded once. The chain couples TRBV5-4 to TRBJ2-5; a weak D match, TRBD2 (6 bases). Germline loops: CDR1 SGHNT, CDR2 YYREEE (reference sequence). V was pared by 6 bases and J by 2 bases, with 17 bases between. The CDR3 has 15 amino acids. The CDR3 nucleotides read TGTGCCAGCACCCTTATGACCGCGGGGCAAGAGACCCAGTACTTC. Translated, it gives CASTLMTAGQETQYF.

The chain links TRBV5-6 to TRBJ1-2, with D possibly TRBD1 on 6 matching bases. The CDR3 totals 13 residues. Germline V gives CDR1 SGHDT, CDR2 YYEEEE. V was pared by 3 bases and J by 4 bases, with 10 bases between. The DNA of the CDR3 is TGTGCCAGCAGCTACAGGGCGTTCTATGGCTACACCTTC. Translating it yields CASSYRAFYGYTF.

Concerning this clone: Other DNA sequences from this sample encode an identical CDR3 as well. In DNA form, the CDR3 reads TGTGCCAGCAGTCTCGAAGAGACCCAGTACTTC. Translated: CASSLEETQYF. This sequence joins TRBV12-3 or TRBV12-4 and TRBJ2-5; unclear D gene. The CDR3 runs to 11 residues. Deletions cut 5 bases from V and 3 bases from J, with 4 bases between.

Only one count was recorded for this clone. The chain links TRBV7-2 to TRBJ1-5; TRBD1 matches 8 bases. The CDR3 consists of 13 residues. Per germline, CDR1 SGHTA and CDR2 FQGNSA. Trimming cost V 4 bases and J 5 bases; bases outside gene matches: 1. The DNA for the CDR3 is TGTGCCAGCAGCTCGACAGGGGATCAGCCCCAGCATTTT. It yields the protein CASSSTGDQPQHF.

Here the CDR3 reads CASKSDGSWSYNEQFF. CDR3 nucleotides: TGTGCCAGCAAGAGTGACGGGAGCTGGTCCTACAATGAGCAGTTCTTC. V usage is TRBV28 and J usage is TRBJ2-1, with a possible D match to TRBD2 (6 bases). The CDR3 extends over 16 amino acids. Trimming took off 7 bases at V and 1 base at J, with 17 bases between the two ends. Per the germline V gene, CDR1 is MDHEN and CDR2 is SYDVKM.

V and J are TRBV24-1 and TRBJ1-1; D gene uncertain. V was cut by 3 bases and J by 3 bases, with 16 bases left in between. The germline V gene encodes CDR1 KGHDR and CDR2 SFDVKD. The CDR3 has 16 residues. CDR3: CATSDIPSTEDTEAFF. The DNA of the CDR3 is TGTGCCACCAGTGATATACCCTCGACCGAGGACACTGAAGCTTTCTTT.

The chain is built from TRBV4-1 and TRBJ2-1; maybe TRBD2 (6 bases). V was clipped by 6 bases and J by 5 bases, with 17 bases between them. The CDR3 contains 15 residues. In germline, CDR1 is MGHRA, CDR2 YSYEKL. CDR3 DNA sequence: TGCGCCAGCAGAACCCCGCGGGGAAGGGACAATGAGCAGTTCTTC. It encodes CASRTPRGRDNEQFF.

The rearrangement uses TRBV6-1 and TRBJ1-5, with unresolved D. The CDR3 has 15 residues. V lost 3 bases and J 1 base, leaving 10 bases between the germline ends. Germline CDR1 and CDR2: MNHNS and SASEGT. The CDR3 coding sequence is TGTGCCAGCAGTGATGGTATACTAAGCAATCAGCCCCAGCATTTT. Translated: CASSDGILSNQPQHF.

This chain joins TRBV19 and TRBJ1-1, with 7 bases lining up with TRBD1. The CDR3 spans 13 residues. CDR1 is LNHDA and CDR2 is SQIVND in the germline V gene (reference sequence). The J segment lost 5 bases and the V segment lost 5 bases, leaving 5 bases of the junction unmatched. The CDR3, as DNA: TGTGCCAGTAGTGAGAGGGGGCGAACTGAAGCTTTCTTT. This sequence encodes CASSERGRTEAFF.

The chain is built from TRBV10-3 and TRBJ2-5, with D maybe TRBD1 (5 bases). Trimming cost V 2 bases and J 4 bases, with 8 bases left between them. The CDR3 is made up of 13 amino acids. Germline CDR1 and CDR2: ENHRY and SYGVKD. In DNA form, the CDR3 reads TGTGCCATCAGTGAGGTAGGGGCAGAGACCCAGTACTTC. The encoded protein is CAISEVGAETQYF.

The rearrangement uses TRBV5-4 and TRBJ2-1; TRBD2 matches 11 bases. CDR3 length: 17 amino acids. Trimming took 3 bases from V and 4 from J; bases not matched to a gene: 9. CDR1 and CDR2 (germline): SGHNT, YYREEE (reference sequence). In nucleotides, the CDR3 is TGTGCCAGCAGCTCGGGAAGACTAGCGGGAACTTACAATGAGCAGTTCTTC. Its protein product is CASSSGRLAGTYNEQFF. The entire variable domain, with the rest obtained from reference TRBV5-4 and TRBJ2-1, is as follows: ETGVTQSPTHLIKTRGQQVTLRCSSQSGHNTVSWYQQALGQGPQFIFQYYREEENGRGNFPPRFSGLQFPNYSSELNVNALELDDSALYLCASSSGRLAGTYNEQFFGPGTRLTVL.

The rearrangement joins TRBV10-2 to TRBJ2-3; perhaps TRBD1 as D (5 bases). From germline, CDR1 is WSHSY and CDR2 SAAADI. The CDR3 has 14 residues. Deletions cut 3 bases from V and 4 bases from J, with 11 bases between. The CDR3 coding sequence is TGCGCCAGCAGTGAAGCAGGGATTCCAGATACGCAGTATTTT. This encodes CASSEAGIPDTQYF.